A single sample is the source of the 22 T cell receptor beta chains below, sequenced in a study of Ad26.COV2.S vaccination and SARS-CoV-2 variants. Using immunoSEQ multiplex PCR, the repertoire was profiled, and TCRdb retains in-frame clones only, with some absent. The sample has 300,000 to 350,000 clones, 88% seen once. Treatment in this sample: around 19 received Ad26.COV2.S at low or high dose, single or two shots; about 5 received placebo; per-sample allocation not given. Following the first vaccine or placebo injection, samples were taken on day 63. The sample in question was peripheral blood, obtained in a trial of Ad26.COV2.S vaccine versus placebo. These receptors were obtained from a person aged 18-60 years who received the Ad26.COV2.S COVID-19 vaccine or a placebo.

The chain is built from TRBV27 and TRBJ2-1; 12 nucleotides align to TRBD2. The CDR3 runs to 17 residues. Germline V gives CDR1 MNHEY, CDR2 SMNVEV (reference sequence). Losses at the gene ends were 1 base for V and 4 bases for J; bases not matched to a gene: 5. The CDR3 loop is CASSLYLAGGRYNEQFF. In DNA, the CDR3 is TGTGCCAGCAGTTTATATCTAGCGGGAGGGAGGTACAATGAGCAGTTCTTC.

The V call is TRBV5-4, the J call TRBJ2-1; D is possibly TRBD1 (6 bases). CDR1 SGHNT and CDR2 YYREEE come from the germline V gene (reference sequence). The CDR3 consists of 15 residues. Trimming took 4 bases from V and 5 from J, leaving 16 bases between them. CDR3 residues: CASSPRTVINNEQFF. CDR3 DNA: TGTGCCAGCAGCCCGCGGACAGTAATCAACAATGAGCAGTTCTTC.

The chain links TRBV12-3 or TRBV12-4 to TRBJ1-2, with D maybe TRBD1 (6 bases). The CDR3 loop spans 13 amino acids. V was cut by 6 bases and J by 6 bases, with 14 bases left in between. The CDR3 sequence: CASRRQTGNGYTF. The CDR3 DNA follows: TGTGCCAGCAGACGGCAAACAGGGAATGGCTACACCTTC.

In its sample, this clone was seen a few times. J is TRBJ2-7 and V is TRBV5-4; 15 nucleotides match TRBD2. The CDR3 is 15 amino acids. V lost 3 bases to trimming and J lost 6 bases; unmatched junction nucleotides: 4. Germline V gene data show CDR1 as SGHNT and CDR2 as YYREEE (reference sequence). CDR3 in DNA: TGTGCCAGCAGCTCCGGGACTAGCGGGAGGTCCGAGCAGTACTTC. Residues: CASSSGTSGRSEQYF.

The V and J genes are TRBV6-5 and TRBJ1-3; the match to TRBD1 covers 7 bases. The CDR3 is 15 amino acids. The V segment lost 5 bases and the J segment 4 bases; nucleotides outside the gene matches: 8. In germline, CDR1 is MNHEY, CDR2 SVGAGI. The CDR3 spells CASSIRGTVGNTIYF. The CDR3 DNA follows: TGTGCCAGCAGTATTCGAGGGACAGTCGGAAACACCATATATTTT.

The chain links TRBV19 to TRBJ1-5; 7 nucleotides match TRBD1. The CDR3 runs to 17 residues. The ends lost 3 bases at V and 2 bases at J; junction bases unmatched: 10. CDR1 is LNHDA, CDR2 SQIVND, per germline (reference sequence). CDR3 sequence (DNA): TGTGCCAGTAGTATTCTCGCAGGGGGAGGTGGCAATCAGCCCCAGCATTTT. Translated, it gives CASSILAGGGGNQPQHF.

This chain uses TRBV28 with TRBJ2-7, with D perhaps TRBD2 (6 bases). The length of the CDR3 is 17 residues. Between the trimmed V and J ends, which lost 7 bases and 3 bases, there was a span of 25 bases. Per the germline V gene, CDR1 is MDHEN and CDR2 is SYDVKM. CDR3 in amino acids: CASTLTRRGTSFYEQYF. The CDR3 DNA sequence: TGTGCCAGCACCCTAACTAGGCGGGGAACATCTTTCTACGAGCAGTACTTC.

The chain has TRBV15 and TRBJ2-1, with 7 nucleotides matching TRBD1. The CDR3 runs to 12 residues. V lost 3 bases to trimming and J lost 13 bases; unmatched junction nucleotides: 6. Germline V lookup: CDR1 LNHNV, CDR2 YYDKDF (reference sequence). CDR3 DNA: TGTGCCACCAGCAGGGGTTGGGACAGTCAGTTCTTC. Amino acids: CATSRGWDSQFF.

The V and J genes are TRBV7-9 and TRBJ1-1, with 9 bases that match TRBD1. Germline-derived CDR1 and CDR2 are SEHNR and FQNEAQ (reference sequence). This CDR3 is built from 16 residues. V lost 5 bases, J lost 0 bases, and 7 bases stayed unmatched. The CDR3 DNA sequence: TGTGCCAGCAGCCAACAGGGGGCAAGGATGAACACTGAAGCTTTCTTT. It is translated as CASSQQGARMNTEAFF. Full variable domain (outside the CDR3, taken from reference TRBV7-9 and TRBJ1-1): DTGVSQNPRHKITKRGQNVTFRCDPISEHNRLYWYRQTLGQGPEFLTYFQNEAQLEKSRLLSDRFSAERPKGSFSTLEIQRTEQGDSAMYLCASSQQGARMNTEAFFGQGTRLTVV.

The CDR3 coding sequence is TGTGCCAGCAGTGTGGGCCGGGAGGGCTCACCCCTCCACTTT. Residues: CASSVGREGSPLHF. V usage is TRBV6-4 and J usage is TRBJ1-6, with D uncertain. Trimming removed 4 bases at V and 10 bases at J, with 14 bases between. The V gene's germline CDR1 is MRHNA and CDR2 SNTAGT. The CDR3 is made up of 14 amino acids.

The DNA for the CDR3 is TGTGCCAGCAGTTTACGGGGGATCTACGAGCAGTACTTC. It translates to CASSLRGIYEQYF. The chain recombines TRBV27 with TRBJ2-7, with D possibly being TRBD2 (6 bases). CDR1 and CDR2 (germline): MNHEY, SMNVEV (reference sequence). CDR3 length: 13 amino acids. Trimming took off 2 bases at V and 3 bases at J, with 8 bases between the two ends.

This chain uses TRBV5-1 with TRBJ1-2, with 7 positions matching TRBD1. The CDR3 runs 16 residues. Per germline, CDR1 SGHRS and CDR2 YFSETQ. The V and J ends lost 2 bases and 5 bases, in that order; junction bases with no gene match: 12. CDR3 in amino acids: CASSLSLGGVGYGYTF. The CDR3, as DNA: TGCGCCAGCAGCTTATCTCTAGGGGGCGTAGGGTATGGCTACACCTTC. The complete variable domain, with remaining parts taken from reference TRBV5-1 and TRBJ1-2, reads KAGVTQTPRYLIKTRGQQVTLSCSPISGHRSVSWYQQTPGQGLQFLFEYFSETQRNKGNFPGRFSGRQFSNSRSEMNVSTLELGDSALYLCASSLSLGGVGYGYTFGSGTRLTVV.

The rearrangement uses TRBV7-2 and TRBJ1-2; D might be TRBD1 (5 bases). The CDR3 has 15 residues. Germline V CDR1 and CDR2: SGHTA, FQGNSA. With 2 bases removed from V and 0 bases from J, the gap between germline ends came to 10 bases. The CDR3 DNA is TGTGCCAGCAGCTTATCCCGGACAACTAACTATGGCTACACCTTC. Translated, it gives CASSLSRTTNYGYTF.

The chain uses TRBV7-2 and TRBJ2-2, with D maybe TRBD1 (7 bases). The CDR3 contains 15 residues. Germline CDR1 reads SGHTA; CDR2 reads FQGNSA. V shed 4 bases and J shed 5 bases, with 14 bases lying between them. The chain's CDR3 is CASSSLQGGTGELFF. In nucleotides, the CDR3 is TGTGCCAGCAGCTCGCTCCAGGGGGGTACCGGGGAGCTGTTTTTT. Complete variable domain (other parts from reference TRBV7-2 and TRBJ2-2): GAGVSQSPSNKVTEKGKDVELRCDPISGHTALYWYRQSLGQGLEFLIYFQGNSAPDKSGLPSDRFSAERTGGSVSTLTIQRTQQEDSAVYLCASSSLQGGTGELFFGEGSRLTVL.

The CDR3 spells CAWNQQLNTEAFF. CDR3 sequence (DNA): TGTGCCTGGAACCAACAGCTGAACACTGAAGCTTTCTTT. This sequence joins TRBV30 and TRBJ1-1; D gene unclear. From germline, CDR1 is GTSNPN and CDR2 SVGIG (reference sequence). V was pared by 4 bases and J by 0 bases, with 9 bases between. The CDR3 length is 13 residues.

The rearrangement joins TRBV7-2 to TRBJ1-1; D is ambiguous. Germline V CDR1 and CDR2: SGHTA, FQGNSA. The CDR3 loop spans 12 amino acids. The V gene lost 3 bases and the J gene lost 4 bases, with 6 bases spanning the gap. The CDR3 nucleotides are TGTGCCAGCAGCTTGATGGGCACTGAAGCTTTCTTT. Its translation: CASSLMGTEAFF. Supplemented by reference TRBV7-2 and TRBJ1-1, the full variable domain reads GAGVSQSPSNKVTEKGKDVELRCDPISGHTALYWYRQSLGQGLEFLIYFQGNSAPDKSGLPSDRFSAERTGGSVSTLTIQRTQQEDSAVYLCASSLMGTEAFFGQGTRLTVV.

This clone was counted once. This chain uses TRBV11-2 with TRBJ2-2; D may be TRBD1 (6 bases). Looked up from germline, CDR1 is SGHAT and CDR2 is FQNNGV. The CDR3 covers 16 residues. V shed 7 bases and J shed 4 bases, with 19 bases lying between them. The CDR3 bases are TGTGCCAGCACCAATCTGCCAGGGGCGAGCACCGGGGAGCTGTTTTTT. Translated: CASTNLPGASTGELFF.

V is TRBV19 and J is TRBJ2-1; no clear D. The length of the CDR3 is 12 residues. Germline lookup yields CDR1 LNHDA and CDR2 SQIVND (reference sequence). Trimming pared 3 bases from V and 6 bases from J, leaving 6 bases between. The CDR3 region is CASSMSGNEQFF. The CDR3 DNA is TGTGCCAGTAGTATGTCAGGCAATGAGCAGTTCTTC.

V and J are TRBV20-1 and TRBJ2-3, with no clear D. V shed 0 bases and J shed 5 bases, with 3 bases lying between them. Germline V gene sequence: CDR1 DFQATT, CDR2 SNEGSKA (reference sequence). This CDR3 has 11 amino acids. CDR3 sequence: CSARERDTQYF. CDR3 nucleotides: TGCAGTGCTAGAGAGAGAGATACGCAGTATTTT.

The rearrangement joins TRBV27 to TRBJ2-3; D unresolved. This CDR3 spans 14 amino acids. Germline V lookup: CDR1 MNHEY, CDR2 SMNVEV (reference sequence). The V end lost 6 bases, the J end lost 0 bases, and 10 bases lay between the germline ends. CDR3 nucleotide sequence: TGTGCCAGCAGAGTTTGGTTTAGCACAGATACGCAGTATTTT. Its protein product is CASRVWFSTDTQYF.

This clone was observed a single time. The CDR3 DNA reads as TGTGCCAGCAGCTTAACCTTACCAGCTTCCTACAATGAGCAGTTCTTC. Translated, it gives CASSLTLPASYNEQFF. This chain connects TRBV7-6 to TRBJ2-1; D not certain. Germline CDR1 SGHVS, CDR2 FNYEAQ. The CDR3 spans 16 residues. Trimming removed 2 bases from V and 1 base from J, with 12 bases in between.

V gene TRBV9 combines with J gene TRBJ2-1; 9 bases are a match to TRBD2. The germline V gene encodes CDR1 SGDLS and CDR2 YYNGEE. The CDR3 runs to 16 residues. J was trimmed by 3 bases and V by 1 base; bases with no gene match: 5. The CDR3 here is CASSVLSGGHYNEQFF. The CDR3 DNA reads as TGTGCCAGCAGCGTATTAAGCGGGGGGCACTACAATGAGCAGTTCTTC.